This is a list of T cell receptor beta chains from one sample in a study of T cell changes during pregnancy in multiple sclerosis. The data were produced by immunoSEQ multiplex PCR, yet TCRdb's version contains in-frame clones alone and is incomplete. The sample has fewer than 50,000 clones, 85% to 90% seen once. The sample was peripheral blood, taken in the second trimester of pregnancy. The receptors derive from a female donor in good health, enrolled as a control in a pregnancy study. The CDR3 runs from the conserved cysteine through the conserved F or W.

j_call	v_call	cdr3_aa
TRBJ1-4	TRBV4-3	CASSQYNGGGSHEKLFF
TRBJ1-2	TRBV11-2	CASSLGTGNYGYTF
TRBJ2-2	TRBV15	CATSREGGWDTGELFF
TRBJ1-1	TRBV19	CASNSRGGRVNTEAFF
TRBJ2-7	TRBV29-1	CSVYWEYEQYF
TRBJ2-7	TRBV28	CASRLTGTSGRAEQYF
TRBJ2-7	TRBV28	CASSIAGGRAYEQYF
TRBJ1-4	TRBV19	CASSIQGARNEKLFF
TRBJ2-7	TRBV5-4	CASSPGLAEYEQYF
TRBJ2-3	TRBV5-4	CASGAGGSTDTQYF
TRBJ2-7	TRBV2	CASSPGGPEQYF
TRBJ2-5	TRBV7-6	CASSLALAGGETQYF
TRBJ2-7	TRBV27	CASKPPGTYSYEQYF
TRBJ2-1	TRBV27	CASTDNRGYNEQFF
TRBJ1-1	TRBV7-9	CASSRHLNTEAFF
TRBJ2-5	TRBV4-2	CASSQDAGTHQETQYF
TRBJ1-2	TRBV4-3	CASSQDSDDRGYYGYTF
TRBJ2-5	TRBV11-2	CASSVGTGQETQYF
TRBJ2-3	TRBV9	CASSVYKGGTDTQYF
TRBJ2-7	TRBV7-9	CASSSPTGSSYEQYF
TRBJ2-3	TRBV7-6	CASSPRSSGSTDTQYF
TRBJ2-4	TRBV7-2	CASSPSRTGRNIQYF
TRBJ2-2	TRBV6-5	CASSPTGGQLFF
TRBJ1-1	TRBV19	CASSDSLNTEAFF
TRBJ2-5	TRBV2	CASGTVGLAEQETQYF
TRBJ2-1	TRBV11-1	CASSGGTSGMRNNEQFF
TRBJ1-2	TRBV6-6	CASRLTGQDNGYTF
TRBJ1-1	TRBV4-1	CASSPGTGPRNTEAFF
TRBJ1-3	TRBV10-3	CAISDAHSGNTIYF
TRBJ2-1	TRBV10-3	CAITRDSSYNEQFF
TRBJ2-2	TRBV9	CASQRELYTGELFF
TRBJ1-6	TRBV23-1	CASMEERASYNSPLHF
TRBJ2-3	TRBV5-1	CASSLTPPTSGRYTDTQYF
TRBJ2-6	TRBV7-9	CASSLAGTGAVLTF
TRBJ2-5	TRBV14	CASSLGTSGGRMTQYF
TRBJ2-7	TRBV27	CASRTQGPEPFYEQYF
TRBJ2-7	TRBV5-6	CASSPTKAYYGEQYF
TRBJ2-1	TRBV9	CASSSRGGDPYNEQFF
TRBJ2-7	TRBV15	CATSSTGFSYEQYF
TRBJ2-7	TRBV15	CATSPRTSGINEQYF
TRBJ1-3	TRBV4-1	CASSQDPGGGNTIYF
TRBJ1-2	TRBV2	CASSDPGQANYGYTF
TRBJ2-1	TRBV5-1	CASSLRLAGGNYNEQFF
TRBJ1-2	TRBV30	CAWIDAGTPYYGYTF
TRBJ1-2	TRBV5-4	CASSLVIGDYGYTF
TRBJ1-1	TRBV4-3	CASSREWPGGTEAFF
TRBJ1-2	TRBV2	CASSDGRAQFYGYTF
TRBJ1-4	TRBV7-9	CASSLEGGFTNEKLFF
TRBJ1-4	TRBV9	CASSVGRLPEKLFF
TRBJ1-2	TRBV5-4	CASSRTGQVGYTF
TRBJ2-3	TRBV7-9	CASSDTSGGAIGTDTQYF
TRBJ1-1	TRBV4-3	CASSPRQSTATEAFF
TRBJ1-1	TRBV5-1	CASSFAVGNTEAFF
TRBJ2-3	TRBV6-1	CASSERKREVRDTQYF
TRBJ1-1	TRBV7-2	CASSLDSVQGVAFF